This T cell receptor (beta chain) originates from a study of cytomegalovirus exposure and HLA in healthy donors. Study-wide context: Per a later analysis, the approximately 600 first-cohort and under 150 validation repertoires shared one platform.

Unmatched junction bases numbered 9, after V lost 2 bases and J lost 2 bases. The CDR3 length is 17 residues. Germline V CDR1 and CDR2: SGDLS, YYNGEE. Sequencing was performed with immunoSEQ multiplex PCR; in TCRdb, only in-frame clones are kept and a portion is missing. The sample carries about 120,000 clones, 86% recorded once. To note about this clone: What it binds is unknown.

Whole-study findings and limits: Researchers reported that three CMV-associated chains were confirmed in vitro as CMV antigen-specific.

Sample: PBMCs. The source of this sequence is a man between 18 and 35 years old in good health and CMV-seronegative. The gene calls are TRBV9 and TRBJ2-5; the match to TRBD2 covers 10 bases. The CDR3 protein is CASSVGSGGRRQETQYF. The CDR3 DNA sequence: TGTGCCAGCAGCGTGGGTAGCGGGGGGCGGAGGCAAGAGACCCAGTACTTC. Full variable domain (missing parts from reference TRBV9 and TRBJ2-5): DSGVTQTPKHLITATGQRVTLRCSPRSGDLSVYWYQQSLDQGLQFLIQYYNGEERAKGNILERFSAQQFPDLHSELNLSSLELGDSALYFCASSVGSGGRRQETQYFGPGTRLLVL.